These 30 T cell receptor beta chains were all obtained from the same sample, sequenced in a study of tumor-infiltrating lymphocytes in localized non-small cell lung cancer. TCRdb's copy holds only in-frame clones and misses some; the assay was immunoSEQ multiplex PCR. This sample has around 23,000 clones, with around 78% found just once. Material: lung tumor tissue. These TCRs come from a human donor with non-small cell lung cancer.

The chain uses TRBV6-6 and TRBJ2-1, with D possibly being TRBD1 or TRBD2 (5 bases each). The CDR3 contains 15 residues. Trimming removed 8 bases from V and 8 bases from J, with 22 bases in between. Germline CDR1 and CDR2: MNHNY and SVGAGI (reference sequence). CDR3 loop: CASARDGVKVHEQFF. For the CDR3, the DNA is TGTGCCAGCGCGAGGGACGGTGTGAAGGTCCATGAGCAGTTCTTC.

J is TRBJ1-4 and V is TRBV18; D not resolved. This CDR3 has 15 residues. Trimming cost V 6 bases and J 0 bases, with 11 bases left between them. Looked up from germline, CDR1 is KGHSH and CDR2 is LQKENI. As DNA, the CDR3 is TGTGCCAGCTCGCCTGGATCATCAACTAATGAAAAACTGTTTTTT. This gives the protein CASSPGSSTNEKLFF.

V and J are TRBV6-4 and TRBJ1-1, with D unresolved. Germline values: CDR1 MRHNA, CDR2 SNTAGT. The length of the CDR3 is 18 residues. V dropped 5 bases and J dropped 1 base, with 23 bases sitting between them. The CDR3 spells CASSPSAGMRAGNTEAFF. CDR3 in DNA: TGTGCCAGCAGTCCCTCGGCCGGCATGAGGGCAGGGAACACTGAAGCTTTCTTT.

This chain joins TRBV4-1 and TRBJ1-4; D gene ambiguous. Germline V gene data show CDR1 as MGHRA and CDR2 as YSYEKL. The CDR3 spans 15 residues. The V end was cut by 1 base, the J end by 6 bases, with 12 bases between. The DNA for the CDR3 is TGCGCCAGCAGCCAAGTCAGGCAGAGGGATGAAAAACTGTTTTTT. Translation gives CASSQVRQRDEKLFF.

The rearrangement links TRBV10-3 to TRBJ1-5, with TRBD1 as a possible D gene (5 bases). The germline CDR1 and CDR2 sequences are ENHRY and SYGVKD. CDR3 length: 13 amino acids. In DNA, the CDR3 is TGTGCGGCCGCGGGGGGGGATCATCAGCCCCAGCATTTT. The encoded protein is CAAAGGDHQPQHF.

This clone was observed a handful of times. Here the CDR3 reads CASSTRQSDTQYF. The CDR3 region has the DNA TGTGCCAGCAGTACACGCCAATCGGATACGCAGTATTTT. The genes are TRBV6-5 and TRBJ2-3; no clear D. The germline V gene has CDR1 MNHEY and CDR2 SVGAGI. The CDR3 has 13 residues. V lost 5 bases to trimming and J lost 6 bases, with 12 bases between them.

The V and J genes are TRBV7-2 and TRBJ1-3; a possible D gene is TRBD1 (5 bases). With 2 bases removed from V and 4 bases from J, the gap between germline ends came to 15 bases. The CDR3 extends over 16 amino acids. The germline V gene encodes CDR1 SGHTA and CDR2 FQGNSA. This CDR3 reads CASSLRAGRGGNTIYF. The CDR3 DNA sequence: TGTGCCAGCAGCTTAAGGGCAGGGCGGGGAGGAAACACCATATATTTT.

The CDR3 here is CASAPRAGAGSEAFF. The DNA for the CDR3 is TGTGCCAGCGCTCCCCGGGCAGGGGCCGGATCAGAAGCTTTCTTT. The rearrangement links TRBV14 to TRBJ1-1; possibly TRBD1 for D (6 bases). CDR1 and CDR2 from the germline V gene are SGHDN and FVKESK. V was shortened by 8 bases and J by 8 bases, with 24 bases between the two germline ends. This CDR3 has 15 amino acids.

CDR3 sequence reads: CASSLPGGTDTQYF. The CDR3 DNA reads TGTGCCAGCAGTTTGCCCGGGGGCACAGATACGCAGTATTTT. The chain combines TRBV28 with TRBJ2-3; D is possibly TRBD2 (5 bases). Between the trimmed V and J ends, which lost 3 bases and 1 base, there was a span of 8 bases. Per the germline V gene, CDR1 is MDHEN and CDR2 is SYDVKM. The CDR3 has 14 residues.

The rearrangement joins TRBV7-8 to TRBJ1-6; D is unclear. CDR1 and CDR2 from the germline V gene are SGHVS and FQNEAQ. This CDR3 region has 20 residues. Deletions cut 1 base from V and 0 bases from J, with 19 bases between. This CDR3 reads CASSLVYIGIQSSYNSPLHF. CDR3 DNA sequence: TGTGCCAGCAGCTTAGTTTATATCGGCATCCAGAGCTCCTATAATTCACCCCTCCACTTT.

The gene calls are TRBV7-2 and TRBJ2-2, with TRBD1 matching 7 bases. The CDR3 is 15 amino acids. The junction had 6 bases not matched to a gene; V was cut back by 6 bases and J by 2 bases. Per the germline V gene, CDR1 is SGHTA and CDR2 is FQGNSA. The CDR3 here is CASRRGQTNTGELFF. CDR3 nucleotides: TGTGCCAGCAGACGGGGACAGACCAACACCGGGGAGCTGTTTTTT.

This chain uses TRBV6-5 with TRBJ2-3; D remains ambiguous. Trimming pared 6 bases from V and 2 bases from J, leaving 6 bases between. Germline-derived CDR1 and CDR2 are MNHEY and SVGAGI. The CDR3 consists of 12 residues. CDR3 coding DNA: TGTGCCAGCAGCCAAGACACAGATACGCAGTATTTT. Protein sequence: CASSQDTDTQYF.

This chain's CDR3 is CATSRVGETQYF. CDR3 bases: TGTGCCACCAGCAGAGTCGGAGAGACCCAGTACTTC. The chain recombines TRBV15 with TRBJ2-5; the D is unclear. This CDR3 region has 12 residues. V was cut by 1 base and J by 4 bases, with 4 bases left in between. Germline assignment: CDR1 LNHNV and CDR2 YYDKDF (reference sequence).

CDR3 amino acids: CASSHPALDTQYF. The DNA of the CDR3 is TGTGCCAGCAGCCACCCAGCCCTAGATACGCAGTATTTT. The rearrangement joins TRBV6-5 to TRBJ2-3; D gene unclear. V shed 6 bases and J shed 5 bases, with 12 bases lying between them. The CDR3 totals 13 residues. Germline V gene lookup returns CDR1 MNHEY and CDR2 SVGAGI.

The chain carries TRBV5-1 and TRBJ1-1, with D unresolved. Germline lookup yields CDR1 SGHRS and CDR2 YFSETQ. Trimming cost V 1 base and J 1 base, with 14 bases left between them. The CDR3 is 16 amino acids. The CDR3 sequence is CASSLNLLRQNTEAFF. In nucleotides, the CDR3 is TGCGCCAGCAGCTTGAACCTCTTGCGACAGAACACTGAAGCTTTCTTT.

The chain has TRBV5-6 and TRBJ2-3; TRBD1 or TRBD2 may be the D gene (5 bases each). Germline-derived CDR1 and CDR2 are SGHDT and YYEEEE. The CDR3 totals 15 residues. Trimming shortened V by 5 bases and J by 2 bases, and 15 bases separated the two germline ends. As DNA, the CDR3 is TGTGCCAGCAGTCAACCGGGGCTAAACACAGATACGCAGTATTTT. It specifies CASSQPGLNTDTQYF.

This chain links TRBV9 with TRBJ2-7, with 10 bases matching TRBD2. V shed 4 bases and J 7 bases; nucleotides not matched to a gene: 11. In germline, CDR1 is SGDLS, CDR2 YYNGEE. This CDR3 spans 15 amino acids. The CDR3 coding sequence is TGTGCCAGCAGCCCCCCGGGGAGCGGGGGGGGAGAGCAGTACTTC. As protein: CASSPPGSGGGEQYF.

The gene calls are TRBV7-9 and TRBJ1-3; the match to TRBD1 covers 7 bases. With 5 bases clipped from V and 1 base from J, the junction kept 5 bases outside the gene matches. Germline CDR1 and CDR2: SEHNR and FQNEAQ (reference sequence). The length of the CDR3 is 15 residues. CDR3 region: CASSPGGSSGNTIYF. CDR3 bases: TGTGCCAGCAGCCCAGGGGGGAGTTCTGGAAACACCATATATTTT.

This clone has only a few counts. This chain joins TRBV6-5 and TRBJ2-2, with D maybe TRBD1 (5 bases). Germline CDR1 MNHEY, CDR2 SVGAGI. V was clipped by 2 bases and J by 4 bases, with 14 bases between them. This CDR3 spans 16 amino acids. CDR3 DNA: TGTGCCAGCAGTTACCGAAGGACACCGGGCACCGGGGAGCTGTTTTTT. This gives the protein CASSYRRTPGTGELFF.

The J gene is TRBJ2-7, the V gene TRBV5-1; 7 nucleotides line up with TRBD1. With 2 bases clipped from V and 3 bases from J, the junction kept 2 bases outside the gene matches. The V gene's germline CDR1 is SGHRS and CDR2 YFSETQ. The CDR3 has 13 amino acids. The CDR3 DNA is TGCGCCAGCAGCTTCGGGACAGACTACGAGCAGTACTTC. Translated: CASSFGTDYEQYF.

The chain links TRBV6-5 to TRBJ1-6, with a weak D call TRBD1 (6 bases). Germline V gene lookup returns CDR1 MNHEY and CDR2 SVGAGI. The V end lost 6 bases, the J end lost 7 bases, and 13 bases lay between the germline ends. The CDR3 covers 14 residues. Here the CDR3 reads CASSSTGKNSPLHF. CDR3 coding DNA: TGTGCCAGCAGCTCTACAGGGAAGAATTCACCCCTCCACTTT.

The genes are TRBV27 and TRBJ2-1; possible D gene TRBD2, 6 bases. Germline assignment: CDR1 MNHEY and CDR2 SMNVEV (reference sequence). The CDR3 runs 16 residues. V was shortened by 5 bases and J by 7 bases, with 21 bases between the two germline ends. The CDR3 DNA sequence: TGTGCCAGCAGTCCCCCCGGGACTCAGGCGGGGAATGAGCAGTTCTTC. Encoded protein: CASSPPGTQAGNEQFF.

The rearrangement joins TRBV19 to TRBJ2-7, with 9 bases lining up with TRBD1. The CDR3 extends over 12 amino acids. Germline V gene data show CDR1 as LNHDA and CDR2 as SQIVND (reference sequence). J was trimmed by 4 bases and V by 5 bases; bases with no gene match: 0. The CDR3 reads CASSDRGYEQYF. As DNA, the CDR3 is TGTGCCAGTAGTGACAGGGGGTACGAGCAGTACTTC.

This chain uses TRBV29-1 with TRBJ1-5; D unresolved. V lost 7 bases and J lost 7, with 8 bases in between. The CDR3 has 10 amino acids. From germline, CDR1 is SQVTM and CDR2 ANQGSEA. The CDR3 sequence: CSALRQPQHF. CDR3 sequence (DNA): TGCAGCGCTCTGAGGCAGCCCCAGCATTTT.

This chain connects TRBV6-1 to TRBJ2-5; TRBD2 aligns across 7 bases. The germline gives CDR1 MNHNS, CDR2 SASEGT. The trim removed 1 base at V and 7 bases at J, leaving 9 bases unmatched. This CDR3 contains 15 residues. Here the CDR3 reads CASSEVGGVKRTQYF. CDR3 sequence (DNA): TGTGCCAGCAGTGAAGTGGGGGGGGTCAAGCGGACCCAGTACTTC.

The V and J genes are TRBV15 and TRBJ1-3, with TRBD1 matching over 8 bases. Germline V gene sequence: CDR1 LNHNV, CDR2 YYDKDF (reference sequence). V shed 2 bases, J shed 3 bases, and the junction held 3 bases outside the gene matches. This CDR3 has 15 amino acids. CDR3 nucleotide sequence: TGTGCCACCAGCAGACGGACAGGGTTTGGAAACACCATATATTTT. It encodes CATSRRTGFGNTIYF. Looking up the rest from reference TRBV15 and TRBJ1-3 gives the full variable domain: DAMVIQNPRYQVTQFGKPVTLSCSQTLNHNVMYWYQQKSSQAPKLLFHYYDKDFNNEADTPDNFQSRRPNTSFCFLDIRSPGLGDTAMYLCATSRRTGFGNTIYFGEGSWLTVV.

The chain couples TRBV7-6 to TRBJ2-3, with 8 bases lining up with TRBD1. The CDR3 sequence is 13 residues long. The ends lost 5 bases at V and 2 bases at J; junction bases unmatched: 0. Germline values: CDR1 SGHVS, CDR2 FNYEAQ. CDR3 bases: TGTGCCAGCAGCCAGGGGGCCACAGATACGCAGTATTTT. Translation gives CASSQGATDTQYF.

V gene TRBV28 combines with J gene TRBJ1-2, with D possibly being TRBD1 (6 bases). The CDR3 spans 13 residues. CDR1 and CDR2 from the germline V gene are MDHEN and SYDVKM. Trimming took off 7 bases at V and 3 bases at J, with 12 bases between the two ends. The CDR3 reads CASTPGGHYGYTF. As DNA, the CDR3 is TGTGCCAGCACCCCGGGGGGGCACTATGGCTACACCTTC.

This clone is labeled as medium-sized. This sequence joins TRBV28 and TRBJ1-2; D gene unclear. Deletions cut 3 bases from V and 6 bases from J, with 14 bases between. CDR3 length: 14 residues. Germline CDR1 is MDHEN and CDR2 is SYDVKM. The CDR3 loop is CASSLSIGWDGYTF. For the CDR3, the DNA is TGTGCCAGCAGTTTGTCTATCGGGTGGGATGGCTACACCTTC.

The V call is TRBV5-5, the J call TRBJ1-1; the match to TRBD1 covers 7 bases. This CDR3 region has 13 residues. CDR1 and CDR2 (germline): SGHKS, YYEKEE (reference sequence). The V and J ends lost 3 bases and 4 bases, in that order; junction bases with no gene match: 3. CDR3 sequence (DNA): TGTGCCAGCAGCTGGGCAGGGGGCACTGAAGCTTTCTTT. The encoded protein is CASSWAGGTEAFF.